The 26 T cell receptor beta chains below come from one sample, sequenced in a study of cytomegalovirus exposure and HLA in healthy donors. PCR primers comprised 60 Vbeta and 13 Jbeta primers. Measured with immunoSEQ multiplex PCR; TCRdb has only the in-frame clones, and not every one. The table has some 80,000 clones, around 62% seen once. The specimen was PBMCs. Receptor source: a male donor in good health and CMV-seropositive.

J is TRBJ2-1 and V is TRBV2, with TRBD2 matching over 7 bases. Germline-derived CDR1 and CDR2 are SNHLY and FYNNEI. This CDR3 comprises 15 residues. V was clipped by 7 bases and J by 3 bases; unmatched bases: 9. In nucleotides, the CDR3 is TGTGCCAGCATAACGTCCGGGGGGATCTACAATGAGCAGTTCTTC. Amino acid sequence: CASITSGGIYNEQFF.

The chain employs TRBV20-1 and TRBJ1-2; D not certain. Germline-derived CDR1 and CDR2 are DFQATT and SNEGSKA (reference sequence). V was cut by 6 bases and J by 8 bases, with 10 bases left in between. CDR3 length: 10 amino acids. In DNA form, the CDR3 reads TGCAGTGCCGGAGGCAGGGGCTACACCTTC. Its translation is CSAGGRGYTF.

The rearrangement joins TRBV11-2 to TRBJ2-3; the D gene is possibly TRBD2 (5 bases). The CDR3 is 15 residues long. V shed 0 bases and J shed 2 bases, with 9 bases lying between them. Germline CDR1 SGHAT, CDR2 FQNNGV. CDR3 residues: CASSLDRTYTDTQYF. The CDR3 nucleotides are TGTGCCAGCAGCTTAGATAGGACTTACACAGATACGCAGTATTTT.

This clone was seen more than once but under ten times. The rearrangement joins TRBV7-9 to TRBJ1-4; TRBD1 aligns across 9 bases. The trim removed 6 bases at V and 8 bases at J, leaving 7 bases unmatched. CDR1 SEHNR and CDR2 FQNEAQ come from the germline V gene (reference sequence). The CDR3 covers 14 residues. The CDR3 here is CASSTGQGSEKLFF. The CDR3 coding sequence is TGTGCCAGCAGTACGGGACAGGGAAGCGAAAAACTGTTTTTT.

This clone was recorded only once. The chain recombines TRBV2 with TRBJ1-2, with 7 bases identical to TRBD1. The J segment lost 3 bases and the V segment lost 1 base, leaving 5 bases of the junction unmatched. The CDR3 totals 15 residues. Germline V lookup: CDR1 SNHLY, CDR2 FYNNEI. The CDR3, as DNA: TGTGCCAGCAGTGAAGGGGGGACAGAGTACTATGGCTACACCTTC. Translating it yields CASSEGGTEYYGYTF.

This clone was observed once. V usage is TRBV5-4 and J usage is TRBJ2-3, with TRBD2 matching 7 bases. This CDR3 has 14 amino acids. V lost 2 bases to trimming and J lost 2 bases; unmatched junction nucleotides: 2. Germline V gives CDR1 SGHNT, CDR2 YYREEE (reference sequence). The CDR3 coding sequence is TGTGCCAGCAGCTTAAGCGGGACCACAGATACGCAGTATTTT. Translated, it gives CASSLSGTTDTQYF. The full variable domain, its missing parts supplied by reference TRBV5-4 and TRBJ2-3, is ETGVTQSPTHLIKTRGQQVTLRCSSQSGHNTVSWYQQALGQGPQFIFQYYREEENGRGNFPPRFSGLQFPNYSSELNVNALELDDSALYLCASSLSGTTDTQYFGPGTRLTVL.

This clone has a handful of counts. The CDR3 sequence is CASRVDRGPGNTIYF. CDR3 nucleotide sequence: TGTGCCAGCCGGGTCGACAGGGGGCCTGGAAACACCATATATTTT. V and J are TRBV7-6 and TRBJ1-3; 10 bases line up with TRBD1. CDR1 is SGHVS, CDR2 FNYEAQ, per germline. V dropped 8 bases and J dropped 2; count of bases not matched to a gene: 6. The CDR3 sequence is 15 residues long.

This clone has only a few counts. The V call is TRBV11-2, the J call TRBJ2-4; 11 positions match TRBD2. Germline CDR1 is SGHAT and CDR2 is FQNNGV. This CDR3 has 19 residues. V lost 3 bases to trimming and J lost 3 bases; unmatched junction nucleotides: 13. CDR3 DNA sequence: TGTGCCAGCAGCTTCCGTAGCGGGAGGGAGTCTTGGGACAAAAACATTCAGTACTTC. This codes for CASSFRSGRESWDKNIQYF.

V and J are TRBV30 and TRBJ1-5, with 9 bases that match TRBD1. Germline values: CDR1 GTSNPN, CDR2 SVGIG (reference sequence). This CDR3 region has 14 residues. Losses at the gene ends were 4 bases for V and 8 bases for J; bases not matched to a gene: 9. The CDR3 region has the DNA TGTGCCTGGACCCAGGACAGGGGACAGAAGCCCCAGCATTTT. Its protein product is CAWTQDRGQKPQHF. The entire variable domain, with the rest obtained from reference TRBV30 and TRBJ1-5, is as follows: SQTIHQWPATLVQPVGSPLSLECTVEGTSNPNLYWYRQAAGRGLQLLFYSVGIGQISSEVPQNLSASRPQDRQFILSSKKLLLSDSGFYLCAWTQDRGQKPQHFGDGTRLSIL.

This chain joins TRBV7-6 and TRBJ2-7; 9 positions match TRBD1. Germline V gene lookup returns CDR1 SGHVS and CDR2 FNYEAQ. V lost 2 bases and J lost 6; bases outside the gene matches: 8. This CDR3 spans 15 amino acids. CDR3 sequence: CASSLFRDRASEQYF. DNA for the CDR3: TGTGCCAGCAGCTTATTCCGGGACAGGGCTAGCGAGCAGTACTTC. Looking up the rest from reference TRBV7-6 and TRBJ2-7 gives the full variable domain: GAGVSQSPRYKVTKRGQDVALRCDPISGHVSLYWYRQALGQGPEFLTYFNYEAQQDKSGLPNDRFSAERPEGSISTLTIQRTEQRDSAMYRCASSLFRDRASEQYFGPGTRLTVT.

V usage is TRBV27 and J usage is TRBJ2-7; weak D call: TRBD1 (5 bases). The CDR3 loop spans 13 amino acids. Germline CDR1 MNHEY, CDR2 SMNVEV (reference sequence). Trimming removed 6 bases from V and 1 base from J, with 10 bases in between. The CDR3 region has the DNA TGTGCCAGCAGCAACAGGTTATCCTACGAGCAGTACTTC. Translated, it gives CASSNRLSYEQYF.

This clone came up once. The chain has TRBV7-2 and TRBJ2-1, with TRBD2 identical over 7 bases. The V gene end was trimmed by 3 bases and the J gene end by 8 bases; junction bases not matched to a gene: 7. The V gene's germline CDR1 is SGHTA and CDR2 FQGNSA. This CDR3 has 14 residues. In DNA form, the CDR3 reads TGTGCCAGCAGCTTGGCTAGCGGTATTGATGAGCAGTTCTTC. Protein sequence: CASSLASGIDEQFF. Drawing the rest from reference TRBV7-2 and TRBJ2-1, the complete variable domain is GAGVSQSPSNKVTEKGKDVELRCDPISGHTALYWYRQSLGQGLEFLIYFQGNSAPDKSGLPSDRFSAERTGGSVSTLTIQRTQQEDSAVYLCASSLASGIDEQFFGPGTRLTVL.

V is TRBV9 and J is TRBJ1-1, with no clear D. The V end was cut by 5 bases, the J end by 0 bases, with 14 bases between. This CDR3 contains 15 residues. Germline lookup yields CDR1 SGDLS and CDR2 YYNGEE. The CDR3: CASSLGVEVNTEAFF. CDR3 bases: TGTGCCAGCAGTCTCGGGGTCGAGGTGAACACTGAAGCTTTCTTT.

This clone was observed a few times. V usage is TRBV28 and J usage is TRBJ2-2; no reliable D call. The V and J ends lost 0 bases and 10 bases respectively, with 3 bases between them. The CDR3 spans 11 residues. Germline CDR1 MDHEN, CDR2 SYDVKM. The CDR3 sequence is CASSLWAELFF. CDR3 in DNA: TGTGCCAGCAGTTTATGGGCGGAGCTGTTTTTT.

This chain connects TRBV7-7 to TRBJ1-4; possibly TRBD1 for D (5 bases). This CDR3 is 14 amino acids long. In germline, CDR1 is SSHAT, CDR2 FNYEAQ (reference sequence). V was pared by 1 base and J by 3 bases, with 6 bases between. In DNA, the CDR3 is TGTGCCAGCAGCTTAGGGGGCCCTAATGAAAAACTGTTTTTT. This encodes CASSLGGPNEKLFF. The variable domain in full, with the rest retrieved from reference TRBV7-7 and TRBJ1-4, is GAGVSQSPRYKVTKRGQDVTLRCDPISSHATLYWYQQALGQGPEFLTYFNYEAQPDKSGLPSDRFSAERPEGSISTLTIQRTEQRDSAMYRCASSLGGPNEKLFFGSGTQLSVL.

V usage is TRBV11-1 and J usage is TRBJ1-4; 7 nucleotides line up with TRBD1. CDR1 and CDR2 from the germline V gene are SGHAT and FQDESV (reference sequence). The CDR3 is 15 amino acids. The J segment lost 7 bases and the V segment lost 5 bases, leaving 10 bases of the junction unmatched. CDR3 sequence reads: CASSARQGHFEKLFF. In DNA form, the CDR3 reads TGTGCCAGCAGCGCCCGACAGGGACATTTTGAAAAACTGTTTTTT.

The chain recombines TRBV6-6 with TRBJ2-2, with 10 bases fitting TRBD2. CDR1 and CDR2 (germline): MNHNY, SVGAGI (reference sequence). With 3 bases clipped from V and 2 bases from J, the junction kept 3 bases outside the gene matches. The CDR3 contains 16 residues. This CDR3 is CASSYSGRSNTGELFF. The CDR3 DNA sequence: TGTGCCAGCAGTTATAGCGGGAGGTCTAACACCGGGGAGCTGTTTTTT.

This rearrangement joins TRBV15 to TRBJ1-5; tentative D call: TRBD1 (5 bases). The germline V gene has CDR1 LNHNV and CDR2 YYDKDF (reference sequence). This CDR3 is 15 amino acids long. Between the trimmed V and J ends, which lost 2 bases and 0 bases, there was a span of 8 bases. CDR3 DNA sequence: TGTGCCACCAGCAGACAGGGTAATAGCAATCAGCCCCAGCATTTT. As protein: CATSRQGNSNQPQHF.

This clone was seen once. CDR3 region: CASSEDAREASTYQETQYF. In DNA, the CDR3 is TGTGCCAGCAGCGAGGATGCCCGGGAGGCCTCGACGTACCAAGAGACCCAGTACTTC. The chain joins TRBV5-4 to TRBJ2-5, with 7 bases fitting TRBD2. The J segment lost 0 bases and the V segment lost 4 bases, leaving 18 bases of the junction unmatched. CDR3 length: 19 residues. Germline lookup yields CDR1 SGHNT and CDR2 YYREEE (reference sequence). The complete variable domain, with remaining parts taken from reference TRBV5-4 and TRBJ2-5, reads ETGVTQSPTHLIKTRGQQVTLRCSSQSGHNTVSWYQQALGQGPQFIFQYYREEENGRGNFPPRFSGLQFPNYSSELNVNALELDDSALYLCASSEDAREASTYQETQYFGPGTRLLVL.

This rearrangement joins TRBV27 to TRBJ1-5; 8 bases line up with TRBD1. Unmatched junction bases numbered 5, after V lost 5 bases and J lost 5 bases. The length of the CDR3 is 14 residues. In germline, CDR1 is MNHEY, CDR2 SMNVEV (reference sequence). Here the CDR3 reads CASSPGQGYQPQHF. The CDR3 region has the DNA TGTGCCAGCAGTCCCGGACAGGGATATCAGCCCCAGCATTTT.

The chain couples TRBV27 to TRBJ2-7; 14 bases align to TRBD2. The CDR3 has 14 amino acids. Looked up from germline, CDR1 is MNHEY and CDR2 is SMNVEV (reference sequence). V was clipped by 2 bases and J by 6 bases; unmatched bases: 0. The CDR3 loop reads CASSLGTSGGEQYF. The CDR3 DNA reads TGTGCCAGCAGTTTAGGGACTAGCGGGGGCGAGCAGTACTTC.

Concerning this clone itself: Germline is not matched at one junction end, which may reflect a read error. V usage is TRBV30 and J usage is TRBJ1-6, with 8 nucleotides matching TRBD1. Germline lookup yields CDR1 GTSNPN and CDR2 SVGIG (reference sequence). This CDR3 comprises 15 residues. In DNA, the CDR3 is TGTCCCTGGAGTGTAAGCAGGGGGCGTGGGTCACCCCTCCACTTT. This encodes CPWSVSRGRGSPLHF.

The V call is TRBV6-4, the J call TRBJ2-4; D perhaps matches TRBD2 (5 bases). The CDR3 sequence is 17 residues long. V gave up 8 bases and J gave up 2 bases, with 22 bases separating them. Germline-derived CDR1 and CDR2 are MRHNA and SNTAGT. The CDR3: CASLPPYRGTSKNIQYF. The CDR3 coding sequence is TGTGCCAGCCTACCGCCCTACCGGGGTACCTCCAAAAACATTCAGTACTTC.

A few counts support this clone. This rearrangement joins TRBV7-6 to TRBJ2-1; 7 bases fit TRBD2. Germline CDR1 SGHVS, CDR2 FNYEAQ. The CDR3 loop spans 13 amino acids. J lost 10 bases, V lost 1 base, and 4 bases had no gene match. DNA for the CDR3: TGTGCCAGCAGCTTAGAGCGGGGTAGGGAGCAGTTCTTC. This encodes CASSLERGREQFF.

The table lists this clone with a count of one. The genes are TRBV27 and TRBJ2-2, with 7 bases aligning to TRBD2. V lost 3 bases to trimming and J lost 4 bases; unmatched junction nucleotides: 8. The CDR3 consists of 16 residues. Germline loops: CDR1 MNHEY, CDR2 SMNVEV (reference sequence). In DNA form, the CDR3 reads TGTGCCAGCAGTTTTTCAAGCGGGGTGATCACCGGGGAGCTGTTTTTT. Amino acids: CASSFSSGVITGELFF.

Only one count was recorded for this clone. This chain connects TRBV6-1 to TRBJ1-5; no clear D gene. This CDR3 comprises 13 residues. Between the trimmed V and J ends, which lost 1 base and 5 bases, there was a span of 6 bases. CDR1 is MNHNS and CDR2 is SASEGT in the germline V gene. The CDR3 region is CASSEGRDQPQHF. CDR3 sequence (DNA): TGTGCCAGCAGTGAAGGGAGAGATCAGCCCCAGCATTTT.